Below are 16 T cell receptor beta chains sequenced from a single sample in a study of blood T cell repertoires in COVID-19. TCRdb's copy holds only in-frame clones and misses some; the assay was immunoSEQ multiplex PCR. This table has some 100,000 clones, just over 90% appearing once. Material for sequencing was peripheral blood. The receptors shown here come from a man over 45 with acute or convalescent COVID-19.

The chain recombines TRBV3-1 (or the pseudogene TRBV3-2) with TRBJ2-1; TRBD2 agrees at 14 bases. Trimming took 9 bases from V and 4 from J; bases not matched to a gene: 11. The CDR3 is made up of 17 amino acids. Germline V gene lookup returns CDR1 LGHDT and CDR2 YNNKEL (reference sequence). The CDR3, as DNA: TGTGCCAGAAAACGGACTAGCGGGAGGAGGGCTTACAATGAGCAGTTCTTC. This translates into CARKRTSGRRAYNEQFF.

The chain joins TRBV7-6 to TRBJ1-4; tentative D call: TRBD1 (6 bases). The V end was cut by 8 bases, the J end by 8 bases, with 9 bases between. The germline V gene has CDR1 SGHVS and CDR2 FNYEAQ. The CDR3 covers 11 residues. CDR3 in amino acids: CASQGSEKLFF. DNA of the CDR3: TGTGCCAGCCAGGGGTCCGAAAAACTGTTTTTT.

This chain connects TRBV27 to TRBJ2-6; TRBD1 agrees at 9 bases. V dropped 6 bases and J dropped 2; count of bases not matched to a gene: 14. This CDR3 is 19 amino acids long. The germline CDR1 and CDR2 sequences are MNHEY and SMNVEV (reference sequence). The CDR3 sequence is CASRDGTGLLGAGANVLTF. CDR3 nucleotides: TGTGCCAGCAGGGACGGGACAGGGCTCCTAGGCGCTGGGGCCAACGTCCTGACTTTC.

The CDR3: CASSELQGGGYTF. The CDR3 nucleotides are TGTGCCAGCAGTGAACTACAGGGCGGTGGCTACACCTTC. The genes are TRBV6-1 and TRBJ1-2; TRBD1 is a possible D gene (6 bases). CDR3 length equals 13 residues. V dropped 2 bases and J dropped 7 bases, with 11 bases sitting between them. CDR1 is MNHNS, CDR2 SASEGT, per germline.

V usage is TRBV12-3 or TRBV12-4 and J usage is TRBJ2-5; no definite D call. Trimming removed 5 bases from V and 7 bases from J, with 14 bases in between. This CDR3 region has 13 residues. The CDR3 sequence is CASSVPPVGTQYF. The CDR3 coding sequence is TGTGCCAGCAGTGTACCGCCGGTTGGGACCCAGTACTTC.

The V and J genes are TRBV7-2 and TRBJ1-5, with D perhaps TRBD1 (6 bases). The CDR3 length is 15 residues. The ends were cut back, 3 bases at V and 3 bases at J, with 12 bases in the middle. Looked up from germline, CDR1 is SGHTA and CDR2 is FQGNSA. CDR3 region: CASSLSTGLNQPQHF. CDR3 DNA: TGTGCCAGCAGCTTGTCGACAGGCCTCAATCAGCCCCAGCATTTT.

The chain is built from TRBV19 and TRBJ2-7; 8 bases align to TRBD2. Germline V gives CDR1 LNHDA, CDR2 SQIVND (reference sequence). V was clipped by 5 bases and J by 4 bases; unmatched bases: 19. The CDR3 runs to 18 residues. The CDR3 reads CASSGGSGTRLRGYEQYF. The CDR3 DNA reads as TGTGCCAGTAGTGGCGGTAGCGGGACCAGGTTACGGGGTTACGAGCAGTACTTC.

The chain combines TRBV23-1 with TRBJ2-7; D is undetermined. TRBV23-1 has ORF status, its function being uncertain. CDR3 length equals 9 residues. The ends were cut back, 10 bases at V and 7 bases at J, with 8 bases in the middle. For the CDR3, the DNA is TGCGCCACCACCAGTGAGCAGTACTTC. Encoded protein: CATTSEQYF.

The chain joins TRBV18 to TRBJ1-3; a weak D match, TRBD1 (6 bases). Germline values: CDR1 KGHSH, CDR2 LQKENI. This CDR3 is built from 15 residues. Deletions cut 3 bases from V and 4 bases from J, with 13 bases between. CDR3 sequence reads: CASSPQGTAGNTIYF. Here the CDR3 DNA reads TGTGCCAGCTCACCGCAGGGGACGGCCGGAAACACCATATATTTT.

This chain joins TRBV4-1 and TRBJ2-2; tentatively, D is TRBD2 (6 bases). The V end lost 4 bases, the J end lost 0 bases, and 12 bases lay between the germline ends. The CDR3 runs to 16 residues. Germline V gene sequence: CDR1 MGHRA, CDR2 YSYEKL. The CDR3 region has the DNA TGCGCCAGCAGCCTCGGGGGTGGCGCGAACACCGGGGAGCTGTTTTTT. Amino acids: CASSLGGGANTGELFF.

This chain uses TRBV15 with TRBJ2-7, with D maybe TRBD1 (6 bases). The germline V gene has CDR1 LNHNV and CDR2 YYDKDF (reference sequence). Trimming stripped 2 bases from V and 3 bases from J, with 14 bases between. The length of the CDR3 is 15 residues. CDR3 in amino acids: CATSRPAGDIYEQYF. The CDR3 DNA follows: TGTGCCACCAGCAGACCCGCAGGGGATATCTACGAGCAGTACTTC.

The chain carries TRBV24-1 and TRBJ1-1; 9 nucleotides line up with TRBD1. Germline loops: CDR1 KGHDR, CDR2 SFDVKD. There are 15 residues in the CDR3. The J segment lost 1 base and the V segment lost 4 bases, leaving 3 bases of the junction unmatched. The CDR3 nucleotides are TGTGCCACCAGTGACCCGGGACAGGGGAACACTGAAGCTTTCTTT. Amino acid sequence: CATSDPGQGNTEAFF.

V and J are TRBV11-3 and TRBJ2-2; possible D gene TRBD2, 6 bases. Germline CDR1 reads SGHNT; CDR2 reads YENEEA. V was clipped by 3 bases and J by 6 bases, with 11 bases between them. The length of the CDR3 is 14 residues. CDR3 in amino acids: CASSFTREAGELFF. In nucleotides, the CDR3 is TGTGCCAGCAGCTTTACGAGGGAGGCCGGGGAGCTGTTTTTT.

The chain is built from TRBV11-2 and TRBJ2-3; TRBD2 matches 8 bases. Germline CDR1 is SGHAT and CDR2 is FQNNGV. This CDR3 is 18 amino acids long. V lost 0 bases, J lost 1 base, and 9 bases stayed unmatched. This CDR3 is CASSLDPLGGAGTDTQYF. Here the CDR3 DNA reads TGTGCCAGCAGCTTAGACCCCCTCGGGGGGGCCGGCACAGATACGCAGTATTTT.

The chain is built from TRBV19 and TRBJ2-1, with D hard to call. This CDR3 spans 12 amino acids. Germline V gives CDR1 LNHDA, CDR2 SQIVND (reference sequence). Trimming took 0 bases from V and 10 from J, leaving 7 bases between them. The CDR3 DNA sequence: TGTGCCAGTAGTATAGATCGCGGAGAGCAGTTCTTC. Residues: CASSIDRGEQFF. The full variable domain, its missing parts supplied by reference TRBV19 and TRBJ2-1, is DGGITQSPKYLFRKEGQNVTLSCEQNLNHDAMYWYRQDPGQGLRLIYYSQIVNDFQKGDIAEGYSVSREKKESFPLTVTSAQKNPTAFYLCASSIDRGEQFFGPGTRLTVL.

The chain has TRBV7-9 and TRBJ2-3; TRBD2 might be the D (6 bases). Trimming pared 6 bases from V and 0 bases from J, leaving 10 bases between. The CDR3 covers 14 residues. Germline V gene lookup returns CDR1 SEHNR and CDR2 FQNEAQ (reference sequence). CDR3 region: CASRGRISTDTQYF. The CDR3 bases are TGTGCCAGCAGGGGGAGGATAAGCACAGATACGCAGTATTTT.